This entry lists 7 T cell receptor beta chains sequenced from one sample in a study of T cell repertoires in cytomegalovirus infection. Their antigens are not known. TCRdb reprocessed the reads via MiXCR and lists one record per CDR3 protein. The top ten hold 9.5% to 15% of the sample, which has 650,000 to 900,000 distinct CDR3 sequences, 32% seen once. The source was cultured CD8+ T cells from PBMCs, collected from culture after CMV antigen stimulation. Receptors originate from a human donor in good health (CMV status not recorded). Some clones in this sample may be carry-over from other donors' samples.

This clonotype has just a few counts. The V gene is TRBV14, the J gene TRBJ2-6, with a tentative D call TRBD2 (6 bases). Germline V gene sequence: CDR1 SGHDN, CDR2 FVKESK. The CDR3 length is 17 residues. V was clipped by 4 bases and J by 4 bases, with 17 bases between them. CDR3 amino acids: CASSPEGGTRGANVLTF. The DNA of the CDR3 is TGTGCCAGCAGCCCTGAGGGAGGAACCCGCGGGGCCAACGTCCTGACTTTC.

Worth noting for this clonotype: This likely stems from a read error, as it lies one base from a far larger clone. The chain carries TRBV7-2 and TRBJ2-7; the match to TRBD1 covers 7 bases. This CDR3 is built from 14 residues. With 1 base clipped from V and 3 bases from J, the junction kept 3 bases outside the gene matches. Germline V gene data show CDR1 as SGHTA and CDR2 as FQGNSA. In DNA form, the CDR3 reads TGTGCCAGCAGCTTAGGTCAGGGGGTCTACGAGCAGTACGTC. Amino acids: CASSLGQGVYEQYV.

This rearrangement joins TRBV4-1 to TRBJ1-3; 7 bases line up with TRBD1. Per the germline V gene, CDR1 is MGHRA and CDR2 is YSYEKL. The CDR3 contains 16 residues. V lost 2 bases, J lost 2 bases, and 6 bases stayed unmatched. The CDR3 reads CASSQLQGKPGNTIYF. DNA of the CDR3: TGCGCCAGCAGCCAACTACAGGGGAAACCTGGAAACACCATATATTTT.

This clonotype was seen a handful of times. This rearrangement joins TRBV7-6 to TRBJ2-6, with D unresolved. The CDR3 is made up of 17 amino acids. V was clipped by 5 bases and J by 0 bases, with 14 bases between them. Per germline, CDR1 SGHVS and CDR2 FNYEAQ. CDR3 protein: CASSPRTANSGANVLTF. For the CDR3, the DNA is TGTGCCAGCAGCCCTCGGACCGCGAACTCTGGGGCCAACGTCCTGACTTTC.

The J gene is TRBJ2-5, the V gene TRBV25-1; 8 nucleotides match TRBD1. The CDR3 is 17 amino acids. Trimming removed 4 bases from V and 1 base from J; junction bases left unmatched: 11. Germline V gene sequence: CDR1 MGHDK, CDR2 SYGVNS. The CDR3 here is CASSALSRTGLQETQYF. DNA for the CDR3: TGTGCCAGCAGTGCGCTATCTAGGACAGGGCTCCAAGAGACCCAGTACTTC.

Only a few counts were recorded for this clonotype. The DNA for the CDR3 is TGTGCCAGCAGGCACCGGACTAGCGGACTAAAAGCCAGCTCCTACAATGAGCAGTTCTTC. It yields the protein CASRHRTSGLKASSYNEQFF. This rearrangement joins TRBV2 to TRBJ2-1, with TRBD2 matching over 10 bases. The ends lost 6 bases at V and 0 bases at J; junction bases unmatched: 17. This CDR3 spans 20 amino acids. Looked up from germline, CDR1 is SNHLY and CDR2 is FYNNEI.

The J gene is TRBJ2-1, the V gene TRBV28; D may be TRBD2 (6 bases). This CDR3 is 17 amino acids long. CDR1 MDHEN and CDR2 SYDVKM come from the germline V gene. Trimming took 5 bases from V and 0 from J, leaving 17 bases between them. The CDR3 coding sequence is TGTGCCAGCAGTCAAATCCGGGACTCCAGCTCCTACAATGAGCAGTTCTTC. Encoded protein: CASSQIRDSSSYNEQFF.